The 17 T cell receptor beta chains reported below all come from one sample, sequenced in a study of neurological immune-mediated disorders. TCRdb redid the calling of the 5' RACE reads with MiXCR, one entry per CDR3 protein. The sample yields 95,000 or so distinct CDR3 sequences, around 3.3% seen once. The material sequenced was PBMCs. Receptors were obtained from a woman younger than 35 with multiple sclerosis.

At least ten counts were recorded for this clonotype. This chain uses TRBV7-2 with TRBJ2-1; D is perhaps TRBD1 or TRBD2 (5 bases each). V was cut by 2 bases and J by 14 bases, with 16 bases left in between. The CDR3 covers 13 residues. The germline CDR1 and CDR2 sequences are SGHTA and FQGNSA. CDR3: CASSLTGAPMEFF. The CDR3 DNA follows: TGTGCCAGCAGCTTAACCGGGGCCCCAATGGAGTTCTTC.

This clonotype was seen at least ten times. The V and J genes are TRBV20-1 and TRBJ1-5; D uncertain. The CDR3 consists of 13 residues. V was clipped by 0 bases and J by 3 bases, with 6 bases between them. Germline V gene data show CDR1 as DFQATT and CDR2 as SNEGSKA (reference sequence). The CDR3 region is CSAREEYNQPQHF. The CDR3 coding sequence is TGCAGTGCTAGAGAAGAATACAATCAGCCCCAGCATTTT.

This clonotype came up many times. The chain has TRBV3-1 and TRBJ1-1; TRBD1 matches at 12 bases. CDR1 is LGHDT, CDR2 YNNKEL, per germline (reference sequence). V lost 0 bases to trimming and J lost 11 bases; unmatched junction nucleotides: 10. This CDR3 contains 16 residues. The CDR3: CASSQDQGDRGRGAFF. The CDR3, as DNA: TGTGCCAGCAGCCAAGACCAGGGGGACAGGGGGCGTGGGGCTTTCTTT.

There are many counts of this clonotype. CDR3 DNA: TGCAGTGCTTCCCTGGGGGACACTGAAGCTTTCTTT. Protein: CSASLGDTEAFF. The genes are TRBV20-1 and TRBJ1-1, with D possibly TRBD1 on 5 matching bases. CDR1 DFQATT and CDR2 SNEGSKA come from the germline V gene (reference sequence). Trimming left V 5 bases short and J 3 bases short, with 10 bases between. The CDR3 loop spans 12 amino acids.

This clonotype was seen ten or more times. DNA for the CDR3: TGCGCCAGCAGTTCAGGCCTCATCTCTGGAAACACCATATATTTT. Translated, it gives CASSSGLISGNTIYF. The chain employs TRBV5-1 and TRBJ1-3; D not certain. Germline V gene lookup returns CDR1 SGHRS and CDR2 YFSETQ. This CDR3 is 15 amino acids long. The V end was cut by 5 bases, the J end by 0 bases, with 12 bases between.

This clonotype came up many times. V gene TRBV5-1 combines with J gene TRBJ2-4; D unresolved. Deletions cut 1 base from V and 0 bases from J, with 11 bases between. Per the germline V gene, CDR1 is SGHRS and CDR2 is YFSETQ. CDR3 length: 16 amino acids. The CDR3 bases are TGCGCCAGCAGCTTGCCAGGCGATTTAGCCAAAAACATTCAGTACTTC. Amino acids: CASSLPGDLAKNIQYF.

At least ten counts were recorded for this clonotype. The chain combines TRBV3-1 with TRBJ1-6; no clear D. From germline, CDR1 is LGHDT and CDR2 YNNKEL (reference sequence). This CDR3 is 12 amino acids long. V gave up 6 bases and J gave up 8 bases, with 8 bases separating them. This CDR3 reads CASSLEDSPLHF. The CDR3 DNA is TGTGCCAGCAGTCTAGAGGATTCACCCCTCCACTTT.

This chain uses TRBV5-1 with TRBJ1-2; TRBD1 might be the D (6 bases). This CDR3 spans 14 amino acids. Trimming stripped 3 bases from V and 7 bases from J, with 16 bases between. CDR1 is SGHRS, CDR2 YFSETQ, per germline. DNA of the CDR3: TGCGCCAGCAGCTCGGACAGCTACGGCCCTGGCTACACCTTC. Protein sequence: CASSSDSYGPGYTF.

This clonotype appeared a few times. A much larger clone lies a single base off, so this may be a read error. This chain links TRBV5-5 with TRBJ2-3, with D possibly TRBD2 on 5 matching bases. The CDR3 spans 12 residues. Germline V CDR1 and CDR2: SGHKS, YYEKEE (reference sequence). The DNA for the CDR3 is TGTGACAGCAGCGGAATCACAGATACGCAGTATTTT. Its translation: CDSSGITDTQYF.

At least ten counts were recorded for this clonotype. The CDR3 loop reads CASSLLAGGDNEQFF. The CDR3 DNA follows: TGTGCCAGCAGTCTGCTAGCGGGAGGTGATAATGAGCAGTTCTTC. V usage is TRBV27 and J usage is TRBJ2-1, with TRBD2 identical over 11 bases. In germline, CDR1 is MNHEY, CDR2 SMNVEV (reference sequence). V gave up 5 bases and J gave up 7 bases; unmatched junction bases: 7. This CDR3 has 15 residues.

In regard to this clonotype: One end of the junction fails to match germline, which may point to a read error. The chain is built from TRBV10-1 and TRBJ1-6, with TRBD1 identical over 8 bases. The CDR3 totals 14 residues. Per germline, CDR1 WNHNN and CDR2 SYGVQD (reference sequence). The DNA of the CDR3 is TGCGCCAGCAGTGACGGGGACAGGCGGTCAACCCTCAACTTT. Amino acids: CASSDGDRRSTLNF.

This clonotype has at least ten counts. The V gene is TRBV7-2, the J gene TRBJ2-3; D is unclear. The CDR3 has 15 amino acids. V lost 1 base and J 4 bases, leaving 12 bases between the germline ends. CDR1 SGHTA and CDR2 FQGNSA come from the germline V gene. The CDR3 nucleotides read TGTGCCAGCAGCTTAGTTGGTCCTCCCGCAGATACGCAGTATTTT. As protein: CASSLVGPPADTQYF.

This clonotype appeared many times. J is TRBJ2-1 and V is TRBV10-3; the D gene is possibly TRBD2 (5 bases). Between the trimmed V and J ends, which lost 3 bases and 8 bases, there was a span of 20 bases. The CDR3 consists of 16 residues. CDR1 and CDR2 from the germline V gene are ENHRY and SYGVKD. The CDR3 region is CAISDPAAPRFDEQFF. CDR3 bases: TGTGCCATCAGTGACCCAGCGGCCCCAAGGTTCGATGAGCAGTTCTTC.

A few counts support this clonotype. The rearrangement links TRBV20-1 to TRBJ1-2; perhaps TRBD1 as D (6 bases). CDR1 and CDR2 from the germline V gene are DFQATT and SNEGSKA (reference sequence). The CDR3 is 11 residues long. CDR3 protein: CSTDSPISYTF. For the CDR3, the DNA is TGCAGCACGGACAGTCCTATTAGCTACACCTTC.

In its sample, this clonotype was seen many times. The genes are TRBV19 and TRBJ1-5; perhaps TRBD1 as D (6 bases). With 4 bases removed from V and 1 base from J, the gap between germline ends came to 11 bases. The germline V gene encodes CDR1 LNHDA and CDR2 SQIVND (reference sequence). The CDR3 sequence is 15 residues long. The CDR3, as DNA: TGTGCCAGTAGTACGCAGGGGATGAGCAATCAGCCCCAGCATTTT. It is translated as CASSTQGMSNQPQHF. Drawing the rest from reference TRBV19 and TRBJ1-5, the complete variable domain is DGGITQSPKYLFRKEGQNVTLSCEQNLNHDAMYWYRQDPGQGLRLIYYSQIVNDFQKGDIAEGYSVSREKKESFPLTVTSAQKNPTAFYLCASSTQGMSNQPQHFGDGTRLSIL.

This clonotype was seen ten or more times. The rearrangement joins TRBV12-3 or TRBV12-4 to TRBJ2-1, with D unresolved. This CDR3 has 11 amino acids. The germline V and J ends were trimmed by 6 bases and 10 bases, with 10 bases remaining between them. This CDR3 reads CASSPEVEQFF. CDR3 bases: TGTGCCAGCAGCCCCGAAGTCGAGCAGTTCTTC.

The sample holds many counts of this clonotype. The chain employs TRBV4-3 and TRBJ2-7; 11 bases fit TRBD2. V shed 0 bases, J shed 3 bases, and the junction held 1 base outside the gene matches. CDR1 LGHNA and CDR2 YSLEER come from the germline V gene. The CDR3 runs to 15 residues. The CDR3 DNA follows: TGCGCCAGCAGCCAAGAGGGGACTAGCGGCTACGAGCAGTACTTC. The encoded protein is CASSQEGTSGYEQYF.